This T cell receptor (beta chain) is from a study of T-cell reconstitution after alpha-beta-depleted transplantation in children. Trimming took off 7 bases at V and 3 bases at J, with 10 bases between the two ends. Germline V gene data show CDR1 as GTSNPN and CDR2 as SVGIG (reference sequence). The CDR3 has 11 amino acids. TCRbeta library preparation incorporated unique molecular identifiers. TCRdb itself ran the PCR reads through MiXCR, one entry per CDR3 protein. The table lists 610,000 or so distinct CDR3 sequences, about a quarter of them singletons. The sample consisted of PBMCs, taken before TCRalphabeta/CD19-depleted stem cell transplant. The TCR was taken from a boy less than two years old with Wiskott-Aldrich syndrome, due to receive a stem cell transplant. This chain connects TRBV30 to TRBJ2-7; D possibly uses TRBD1 or TRBD2 (5 bases each). This chain's CDR3 is CALTRGYEQYF. In DNA form, the CDR3 reads TGTGCCTTGACGAGGGGCTACGAGCAGTACTTC. Using reference TRBV30 and TRBJ2-7 for the parts outside the CDR3, the full variable domain is SQTIHQWPATLVQPVGSPLSLECTVEGTSNPNLYWYRQAAGRGLQLLFYSVGIGQISSEVPQNLSASRPQDRQFILSSKKLLLSDSGFYLCALTRGYEQYFGPGTRLTVT.